This entry lists 14 T cell receptor beta chains sequenced from one sample in a study of T-cell reconstitution after alpha-beta-depleted transplantation in children. Preparation of the TCRbeta library used unique molecular identifiers. In TCRdb, the PCR reads were re-called with MiXCR into one record per CDR3 protein. The table shows about 980,000 distinct CDR3 sequences, with 25% to 30% occurring only once. The sequences come from PBMCs, mostly from graft donor cells, collected 360 days after TCRalphabeta/CD19-depleted stem cell transplant. These receptors were taken from a boy in the first two years of life who had a stem cell transplant for SCID, so the T cells may come from the graft donor.

This clonotype was picked up a small number of times. CDR3 region: CSAAGGLADSYNEQFF. The CDR3 nucleotides read TGCAGTGCTGCCGGGGGACTAGCGGACTCCTACAATGAGCAGTTCTTC. This sequence joins TRBV20-1 and TRBJ2-1, with 11 bases fitting TRBD2. The CDR3 is 16 amino acids. V was pared by 5 bases and J by 0 bases, with 6 bases of the junction left unmatched. Germline CDR1 reads DFQATT; CDR2 reads SNEGSKA (reference sequence).

This clonotype appeared many times. The genes are TRBV9 and TRBJ1-1; tentative D call: TRBD1 (5 bases). V lost 3 bases and J 3 bases, leaving 15 bases between the germline ends. The CDR3 is 15 residues long. CDR1 is SGDLS, CDR2 YYNGEE, per germline. DNA of the CDR3: TGTGCCAGCAGCGGGGGAAGGGGCGGGGACACTGAAGCTTTCTTT. This sequence encodes CASSGGRGGDTEAFF.

V usage is TRBV20-1 and J usage is TRBJ1-5; 8 nucleotides agree with TRBD1. Trimming cost V 3 bases and J 4 bases; bases outside gene matches: 5. The CDR3 runs 14 residues. Germline-derived CDR1 and CDR2 are DFQATT and SNEGSKA (reference sequence). CDR3 region: CSARGTGLNQPQHF. The CDR3 region has the DNA TGCAGTGCTAGGGGGACAGGCCTTAATCAGCCCCAGCATTTT.

This clonotype was recorded once. The chain uses TRBV7-3 and TRBJ2-3; D call uncertain. Germline CDR1 SGHTA, CDR2 FQGTGA. This CDR3 has 15 amino acids. Trimming shortened V by 2 bases and J by 0 bases, and 9 bases separated the two germline ends. The chain's CDR3 is CASSLYARSTDTQYF. The CDR3 DNA reads TGTGCCAGCAGCTTATACGCCCGAAGCACAGATACGCAGTATTTT.

The chain links TRBV7-2 to TRBJ1-6; no firm D call. V was clipped by 0 bases and J by 5 bases, with 14 bases between them. The CDR3 covers 17 residues. Germline V gives CDR1 SGHTA, CDR2 FQGNSA. This chain's CDR3 is CASSLAFSEVNNSPLHF. The CDR3, as DNA: TGTGCCAGCAGCTTAGCATTCAGTGAAGTAAATAATTCACCCCTCCACTTT.

The chain has TRBV4-3 and TRBJ1-1, with D tentatively TRBD1 (5 bases). This CDR3 contains 17 residues. With 0 bases removed from V and 5 bases from J, the gap between germline ends came to 19 bases. Looked up from germline, CDR1 is LGHNA and CDR2 is YSLEER. DNA for the CDR3: TGCGCCAGCAGCCAAGATGCAGTTCCCCAGGGCGATACTGAAGCTTTCTTT. Translation: CASSQDAVPQGDTEAFF.

The rearrangement joins TRBV20-1 to TRBJ2-5; D uncertain. This CDR3 contains 14 residues. The germline gives CDR1 DFQATT, CDR2 SNEGSKA (reference sequence). V lost 6 bases and J 4 bases, leaving 18 bases between the germline ends. CDR3 in amino acids: CSASGPLTGETQYF. DNA for the CDR3: TGCAGTGCCTCCGGACCCCTTACGGGAGAGACCCAGTACTTC.

A word on this clonotype: Sequence at one end of the junction differs from germline and may be a read error. The chain has TRBV3-1 and TRBJ2-5; D is possibly TRBD1 or TRBD2 (5 bases each). Germline loops: CDR1 LGHDT, CDR2 YNNKEL (reference sequence). This CDR3 contains 17 residues. The CDR3 DNA reads TGTGCCTGCAGCAAGGGGCTAGCTCTGGGGTTAGGTGAGACCCAGTACTTC. It codes for CACSKGLALGLGETQYF.

In its sample, this clonotype was seen a few times. The chain is built from TRBV20-1 and TRBJ1-1; D perhaps matches TRBD1 (6 bases). Per the germline V gene, CDR1 is DFQATT and CDR2 is SNEGSKA (reference sequence). V lost 4 bases to trimming and J lost 6 bases, with 15 bases between them. CDR3 length: 13 amino acids. The CDR3 coding sequence is TGCAGTGCTAACCCAGGGAAGGGGGCTGAAGCTTTCTTT. Its protein is CSANPGKGAEAFF.

This sequence joins TRBV6-1 and TRBJ2-5; a weak D match, TRBD2 (7 bases). V gave up 6 bases and J gave up 5 bases, with 16 bases separating them. Germline-derived CDR1 and CDR2 are MNHNS and SASEGT. The CDR3 runs 14 residues. DNA for the CDR3: TGTGCCAGCAGGGGCGGGGGCGGAAGGGAGACCCAGTACTTC. It encodes CASRGGGGRETQYF.

This clonotype has more than one count but fewer than ten. This chain connects TRBV20-1 to TRBJ2-1; possibly TRBD2 for D (7 bases). Germline V CDR1 and CDR2: DFQATT, SNEGSKA (reference sequence). The CDR3 consists of 15 residues. The germline V and J ends were trimmed by 0 bases and 2 bases, with 11 bases remaining between them. CDR3 bases: TGCAGTGCTAGAGATCGGGGGGCAGCCTACAATGAGCAGTTCTTC. It is translated as CSARDRGAAYNEQFF.

Many counts were recorded for this clonotype. The chain links TRBV29-1 to TRBJ2-2; 9 nucleotides line up with TRBD1. CDR1 and CDR2 from the germline V gene are SQVTM and ANQGSEA. The CDR3 has 14 amino acids. The V gene end was trimmed by 7 bases and the J gene end by 1 base; junction bases not matched to a gene: 4. For the CDR3, the DNA is TGCAGCGCGGGGACAGGGATGAACACCGGGGAGCTGTTTTTT. It yields the protein CSAGTGMNTGELFF.

The chain carries TRBV6-2 or TRBV6-3 and TRBJ2-7; D call uncertain. Per germline, CDR1 MNHEY and CDR2 SVGEGT. The CDR3 sequence is 12 residues long. V shed 6 bases and J shed 11 bases, with 17 bases lying between them. CDR3 amino acids: CASRDRVGREYF. The CDR3, as DNA: TGTGCCAGCAGGGACCGGGTCGGACGGGAGTACTTC.

This clonotype was found a few times. This chain links TRBV11-1 with TRBJ2-7; D assignment may be TRBD1 or TRBD2 (6 bases each). Germline CDR1 reads SGHAT; CDR2 reads FQDESV (reference sequence). V was trimmed by 4 bases and J by 0 bases, leaving 22 bases between them. The CDR3 length is 18 residues. As DNA, the CDR3 is TGTGCCAGCAGCTATATAGGAGGGGGAATTTCCTCCTCCTACGAGCAGTACTTC. The encoded protein is CASSYIGGGISSSYEQYF.